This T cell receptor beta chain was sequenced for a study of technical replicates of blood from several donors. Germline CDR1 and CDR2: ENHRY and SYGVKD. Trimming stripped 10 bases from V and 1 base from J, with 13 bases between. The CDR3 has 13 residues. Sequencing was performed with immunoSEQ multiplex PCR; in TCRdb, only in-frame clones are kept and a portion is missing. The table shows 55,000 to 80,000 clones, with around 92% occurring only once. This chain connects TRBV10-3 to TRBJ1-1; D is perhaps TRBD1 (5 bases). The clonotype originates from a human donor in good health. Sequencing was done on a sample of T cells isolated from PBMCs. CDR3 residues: CATRGTENTEAFF. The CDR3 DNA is TGTGCCACCCGGGGGACGGAGAACACTGAAGCTTTCTTT.